A selection of T cell receptor beta chains follows, all from one sample in a study of cytomegalovirus exposure and HLA in healthy donors. TCRdb's table, derived via immunoSEQ multiplex PCR, lists solely in-frame clones and lacks some. The sample includes under 75,000 clones, roughly 92% seen only once; the top ten take about 5.4%. Source material: PBMCs. All receptors derive from a man younger than 35 in good health and CMV-seropositive. Each CDR3 is given with its conserved first and last residue. D genes are given only for firm matches. Some rows have no size entry. The others give once, few or many, or a class for an expanded clone.

j_call,d_call,v_call,clone_size,cdr3_nt,cdr3_aa
TRBJ1-5,-,TRBV5-1,-,TGCGCCAGCAGCTTGGGTATAGGGGAAAATCAGCCCCAGCATTTT,CASSLGIGENQPQHF
TRBJ2-7,TRBD2,TRBV7-2,few,TGTGCCAGCCAGACTAGCGGGAAACACTCCTACGAGCAGTACTTC,CASQTSGKHSYEQYF
TRBJ1-1,-,TRBV27,-,TGTGCCAGCAGAATCCAGGGGCGGAGAACTGAAGCTTTCTTT,CASRIQGRRTEAFF
TRBJ1-2,-,TRBV5-8,-,TGTGCCAGCCGAATTAGCTTCGGTGATAACTATGGCTACACCTTC,CASRISFGDNYGYTF
TRBJ2-1,-,TRBV27,-,TGTGCCAGCAGTTTAATTGGGTTCGGAGACAATGAGCAGTTCTTC,CASSLIGFGDNEQFF
TRBJ2-5,TRBD2,TRBV9,-,TGTGCCAGCAGCGTAGGGACTAGCGGGGTACAAGAGACCCAGTACTTC,CASSVGTSGVQETQYF
TRBJ2-2,TRBD2,TRBV7-9,-,TGTGCCAGCCGAGGGACTAGCGTTATTAACACCGGGGAGCTGTTTTTT,CASRGTSVINTGELFF
TRBJ1-1,TRBD1,TRBV18,-,TGTGCCAGCTCACCCCTCCAGTCCCGGGACAGTTCTGAAGCTTTCTTT,CASSPLQSRDSSEAFF
TRBJ2-1,-,TRBV28,-,TGTGCCAGCAGCCCTATTTCCGCCTACAATGAGCAGTTCTTC,CASSPISAYNEQFF
TRBJ1-5,-,TRBV10-1,-,TGCGCCAGCAGTGAGGGGGCACGGCAGCCCCAGCATTTT,CASSEGARQPQHF
TRBJ1-2,-,TRBV6-5,-,TGTGCCAGCAGTGGGACAACAGGGTTCTACGGCTACACCTTC,CASSGTTGFYGYTF
TRBJ2-3,TRBD1,TRBV2,-,TGTGCCGGACCCCCGGGACAGGTCCCGAATACGCAGTATTTT,CAGPPGQVPNTQYF
TRBJ2-1,TRBD1,TRBV7-2,-,TGTGCCAGCAGCTTGGACAACAGGGGATGGGGGCAGGTAGACAATGAGCAGTTCTTC,CASSLDNRGWGQVDNEQFF
TRBJ1-2,-,TRBV28,once,TGTGCCAGCACTCTGGGGTTCAGGGCCCGAGGAGGCTACACCTTC,CASTLGFRARGGYTF
TRBJ1-1,-,TRBV27,few,TGTGCCAGCAGTTTACGACCCCTAGACGGGAACACTGAAGCTTTCTTT,CASSLRPLDGNTEAFF
TRBJ2-6,-,TRBV9,once,TGTGCCAGCAGCGTAGTCGGGGGTAGCTCTGGGGCCAACGTCCTGACTTTC,CASSVVGGSSGANVLTF
TRBJ2-3,-,TRBV7-3,-,TGTGCCAGCAGCCTCTGGAGCGGTGGGGCAGATACGCAGTATTTT,CASSLWSGGADTQYF
TRBJ1-1,-,TRBV28,-,TGTGCCAGCAGTTTAGGATCAGCAGCGGAAGCTTTCTTT,CASSLGSAAEAFF
TRBJ1-3,-,TRBV18,-,TGTGCCAGCTCACCACAGAGTAGCTCTGGAAACACCATATATTTT,CASSPQSSSGNTIYF
TRBJ1-1,-,TRBV19,-,TGTGCCAGTAGCCAAGGGAGGGCTGAAGCTTTCTTT,CASSQGRAEAFF
TRBJ2-2,TRBD2,TRBV5-1,-,TGCGCCAGCAGCTCGACCACTAGCGCCGGGGAGCTGTTTTTT,CASSSTTSAGELFF
TRBJ2-5,TRBD2,TRBV11-2,-,TGTGCCAGCATCACTAGCGGGCGGACGGAGACCCAGTACTTC,CASITSGRTETQYF
TRBJ2-7,TRBD1,TRBV2,-,TGTGCCAGCAGATATTTCAGGGGGAACACCGGGGAGCAGTACTTC,CASRYFRGNTGEQYF
TRBJ2-5,-,TRBV27,-,TGTGCCAGCAGTTTACTACTAGGAGAGACCCAGTACTTC,CASSLLLGETQYF